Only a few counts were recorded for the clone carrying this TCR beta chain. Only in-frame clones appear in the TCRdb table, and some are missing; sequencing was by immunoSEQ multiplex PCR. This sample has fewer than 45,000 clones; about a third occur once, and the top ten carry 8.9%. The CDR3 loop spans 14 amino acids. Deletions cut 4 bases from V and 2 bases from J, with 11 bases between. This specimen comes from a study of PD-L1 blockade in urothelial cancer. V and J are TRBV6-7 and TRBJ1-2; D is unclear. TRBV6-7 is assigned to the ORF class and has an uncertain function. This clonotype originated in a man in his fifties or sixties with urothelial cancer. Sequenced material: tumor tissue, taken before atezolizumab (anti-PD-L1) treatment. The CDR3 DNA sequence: TGTGCCAGCAGTTCTACTGTTTCAAACTATGGCTACACCTTC. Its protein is CASSSTVSNYGYTF.